The 6 T cell receptor beta chains below all came from one sample that was sequenced in a study of blood T cell repertoires in COVID-19. Clones were sequenced by immunoSEQ multiplex PCR, and TCRdb holds only the in-frame ones, with some missing. The sample carries about 89,000 clones, about 83% recorded once. The sequenced material came from peripheral blood. The receptors shown here come from a man between 65 and 79 years old with COVID-19, enrolled during active disease.

This clone has a single count. The CDR3 DNA reads TGTGCCAGCTCACCTAACACGCGGGATCAGCCCCAGCATTTT. Translating it yields CASSPNTRDQPQHF. The chain is built from TRBV18 and TRBJ1-5; no reliable D call. Trimming cost V 3 bases and J 5 bases, with 11 bases left between them. The CDR3 extends over 14 amino acids. Germline-derived CDR1 and CDR2 are KGHSH and LQKENI.

The CDR3 DNA sequence: TGTGCCAGCAGCTTTAGGACTAGCGGGTCCTACGAGCAGTACTTC. It encodes CASSFRTSGSYEQYF. The chain couples TRBV5-6 to TRBJ2-7, with 11 bases lining up with TRBD2. From germline, CDR1 is SGHDT and CDR2 YYEEEE. This CDR3 has 15 residues. V was pared by 2 bases and J by 1 base, with 2 bases of the junction left unmatched. Complete variable domain (other parts from reference TRBV5-6 and TRBJ2-7): DAGVTQSPTHLIKTRGQQVTLRCSPKSGHDTVSWYQQALGQGPQFIFQYYEEEERQRGNFPDRFSGHQFPNYSSELNVNALLLGDSALYLCASSFRTSGSYEQYFGPGTRLTVT.

The rearrangement links TRBV3-1 (or the pseudogene TRBV3-2) to TRBJ1-2; tentatively, D is TRBD1 (6 bases). This CDR3 contains 13 residues. V was clipped by 4 bases and J by 7 bases, with 13 bases between them. Germline CDR1 reads LGHDT; CDR2 reads YNNKEL (reference sequence). DNA for the CDR3: TGTGCCAGCAGCCTAGGGGGTTTGCGTGGCTACACCTTC. It codes for CASSLGGLRGYTF.

The rearrangement uses TRBV5-1 and TRBJ1-6; tentative D call: TRBD1 (6 bases). The CDR3 totals 14 residues. The germline gives CDR1 SGHRS, CDR2 YFSETQ. Trimming stripped 4 bases from V and 7 bases from J, with 12 bases between. The CDR3 nucleotides read TGCGCCAGCAGCCCGGGGACAATGAATTCACCCCTCCACTTT. Its protein product is CASSPGTMNSPLHF. The full variable domain, in which reference TRBV5-1 and TRBJ1-6 provide the parts outside the CDR3, is KAGVTQTPRYLIKTRGQQVTLSCSPISGHRSVSWYQQTPGQGLQFLFEYFSETQRNKGNFPGRFSGRQFSNSRSEMNVSTLELGDSALYLCASSPGTMNSPLHFGNGTRLTVT.

V is TRBV19 and J is TRBJ2-7; TRBD2 aligns across 9 bases. This CDR3 region has 13 residues. Germline V CDR1 and CDR2: LNHDA, SQIVND (reference sequence). Trimming removed 4 bases from V and 4 bases from J; junction bases left unmatched: 2. The CDR3 spells CASSSGREYEQYF. CDR3 DNA sequence: TGTGCCAGTAGTAGCGGGAGGGAATACGAGCAGTACTTC.

This clone appeared once. The chain combines TRBV7-8 with TRBJ2-2; 10 bases align to TRBD2. Germline CDR1 SGHVS, CDR2 FQNEAQ. The J segment lost 4 bases and the V segment lost 1 base, leaving 3 bases of the junction unmatched. The CDR3 consists of 16 residues. Here the CDR3 DNA reads TGTGCCAGCAGCTTAGTAGCGGGGGGAGTCACCGGGGAGCTGTTTTTT. Translating it yields CASSLVAGGVTGELFF.